These T cell receptor beta chains were read from a single sample in a study of cytomegalovirus exposure and HLA in healthy donors. Sequencing used immunoSEQ multiplex PCR; TCRdb keeps in-frame clones, though not all of them. The sample gives about 78,000 clones, approximately 80% of which show up once; around 25% is in the top ten. The sample comprised PBMCs. Every receptor here comes from a woman aged 50 to 60 in good health and CMV-seropositive. CDR3s include the opening cysteine and the closing phenylalanine or tryptophan. A D gene is named only where the DNA matches it firmly. Clone sizes are given selectively: once, few, many, or a class where the clone is expanded.

>TRBJ2-7|14|TRBV13|TRBD2|.
CASSPSGGADEQYF
TGTGCCAGCAGCCCTAGCGGGGGGGCCGACGAGCAGTACTTC
>TRBJ1-4|14|TRBV5-8|TRBD1|.
CASRGRQGKEKLFF
TGTGCCAGCAGGGGGAGACAGGGGAAAGAAAAACTGTTTTTT
>TRBJ2-2|15|TRBV6-5|.|.
CASTLGTTNTGELFF
TGTGCCAGCACCCTCGGGACAACAAACACCGGGGAGCTGTTTTTT
>TRBJ1-1|15|TRBV5-8|TRBD1|.
CASSFDQGAGTEAFF
TGTGCCAGCAGTTTCGACCAGGGGGCTGGCACTGAAGCTTTCTTT
>TRBJ2-2|16|TRBV11-2|TRBD1|.
CASSPGTGSRTGELFF
TGTGCCAGCAGCCCAGGGACAGGGAGTCGGACCGGGGAGCTGTTTTTT
>TRBJ2-5|15|TRBV7-7|TRBD2|few
CASSLAGASQETQYF
TGTGCTAGCAGCTTAGCGGGGGCTTCGCAAGAGACCCAGTACTTC
>TRBJ1-1|13|TRBV6-5|TRBD1|.
CASTQGRNTEAFF
TGTGCCAGCACACAGGGGCGGAACACTGAAGCTTTCTTT
>TRBJ1-1|16|TRBV2|TRBD1|once
CASSQGATGRYREAFF
TGTGCCAGCAGTCAGGGGGCCACAGGGAGGTACAGGGAAGCTTTCTTT
>TRBJ1-1|14|TRBV5-1|.|few
CASSLRQANTEAFF
TGCGCCAGCAGCTTAAGACAGGCGAACACTGAAGCTTTCTTT
>TRBJ1-2|14|TRBV5-1|.|once
CASSPRTENYGYTF
TGCGCCAGCAGCCCCCGGACAGAAAACTATGGCTACACCTTC
>TRBJ1-1|14|TRBV5-1|TRBD1|once
CAKRTGQDPIEAFF
TGCGCCAAAAGGACAGGGCAAGACCCAATTGAAGCTTTCTTT
>TRBJ2-3|15|TRBV7-2|.|.
CASSLDYLSTDTQYF
TGTGCCAGCAGCCTAGACTACCTTAGCACAGATACGCAGTATTTT
>TRBJ2-3|14|TRBV9|TRBD1|.
CASSEPTGTNTQYF
TGTGCCAGCAGCGAGCCGACAGGGACCAATACGCAGTATTTT
>TRBJ2-2|17|TRBV5-1|TRBD2|.
CASSFFSGRAGTGELFF
TGCGCCAGCAGCTTCTTTAGCGGGAGGGCCGGGACCGGGGAGCTGTTTTTT
>TRBJ1-1|15|TRBV27|.|.
CASSFSVGANTEAFF
TGTGCCAGCAGTTTTTCAGTAGGGGCGAACACTGAAGCTTTCTTT
>TRBJ2-5|15|TRBV7-3|.|.
CASSLGRGGQETQYF
TGTGCCAGCAGCTTAGGAAGGGGAGGCCAAGAGACCCAGTACTTC
>TRBJ1-1|15|TRBV28|.|.
CASSPMGAPNTEAFF
TGTGCCAGCAGCCCCATGGGGGCGCCGAACACTGAAGCTTTCTTT
>TRBJ1-6|15|TRBV6-5|TRBD1|.
CASSYSTGGESPLHF
TGTGCCAGCAGTTACTCTACAGGGGGCGAGTCACCCCTCCACTTT
>TRBJ2-5|16|TRBV2|TRBD2|once
CASLPVLAGLAETQYF
TGTGCCAGCCTCCCCGTACTAGCGGGACTCGCAGAGACCCAGTACTTC
>TRBJ2-7|13|TRBV2|.|.
CASSTTGGYEQYF
TGTGCCAGCAGTACCACAGGCGGTTACGAGCAGTACTTC
>TRBJ2-1|15|TRBV5-6|TRBD2|.
CASSWLTSTYNEQFF
TGTGCCAGCAGCTGGTTGACTAGCACCTACAATGAGCAGTTCTTC
>TRBJ2-1|24|TRBV13|TRBD2|.
CASSYYGLQGARASGRAAYNEQFF
TGTGCCAGCAGCTATTATGGCCTACAGGGGGCAAGGGCTAGCGGGAGGGCCGCATACAATGAGCAGTTCTTC
>TRBJ2-3|18|TRBV7-8|TRBD1|.
CASSPDALAILRTGTQYF
TGTGCCAGCAGCCCCGACGCCCTGGCTATCCTTCGGACAGGTACGCAGTATTTT
>TRBJ1-1|13|TRBV5-1|.|.
CASSSLLNTEAFF
TGCGCCAGCAGCTCCCTACTGAACACTGAAGCTTTCTTT
>TRBJ1-1|15|TRBV2|.|.
CASSEMGRSNTEAFF
TGTGCCAGCAGTGAAATGGGCCGGTCGAACACTGAAGCTTTCTTT
>TRBJ1-3|16|TRBV7-8|TRBD1|.
CASSLSGQGTGNTIYF
TGTGCCAGCAGCCTATCAGGACAGGGCACAGGAAACACCATATATTTT
>TRBJ1-6|14|TRBV10-2|.|.
CASSAGSVNSPLHF
TGCGCCAGCAGTGCGGGGTCAGTTAATTCACCCCTCCACTTT
>TRBJ2-3|15|TRBV7-6|.|.
CASSLGGRRTDTQYF
TGTGCCAGCAGCTTAGGGGGGCGGCGCACAGATACGCAGTATTTT
>TRBJ1-2|15|TRBV7-9|.|.
CASSFQGQSNYGYTF
TGTGCCAGCAGCTTCCAGGGACAATCTAACTATGGCTACACCTTC
>TRBJ1-1|14|TRBV14|.|.
CASRTSAANTEAFF
TGTGCCAGCAGAACATCAGCGGCGAACACTGAAGCTTTCTTT
>TRBJ2-2|16|TRBV25-1|.|.
CASSEFGGPNTGELFF
TGTGCCAGCAGTGAATTCGGCGGTCCGAACACCGGGGAGCTGTTTTTT
>TRBJ2-3|13|TRBV6-1|.|.
CAAQGPSTDTQYF
TGTGCCGCCCAGGGGCCAAGCACAGATACGCAGTATTTT
>TRBJ2-1|15|TRBV9|TRBD2|.
CASSASGGWYNEQFF
TGTGCCAGCAGCGCTAGCGGGGGCTGGTACAATGAGCAGTTCTTC
>TRBJ1-1|15|TRBV7-9|TRBD1|.
CSSREEGAMRTEAFF
TGTTCCAGCAGGGAAGAGGGGGCGATGAGGACTGAAGCTTTCTTT
>TRBJ1-2|16|TRBV11-2|TRBD1|.
CASSPFGTGLGFGYTF
TGTGCCAGCAGCCCATTTGGGACAGGCCTTGGGTTCGGCTACACCTTC
>TRBJ1-2|15|TRBV5-1|TRBD1|.
CASSLGQGEYYGYTF
TGCGCCAGCAGCTTGGGGCAGGGGGAATACTATGGCTACACCTTC
>TRBJ2-2|16|TRBV9|TRBD1|.
CASSPRTGSNTGELFF
TGTGCCAGCAGCCCTCGGACAGGTTCGAACACCGGGGAGCTGTTTTTT
>TRBJ2-5|15|TRBV2|.|.
CASSPGHTDQETQYF
TGTGCCAGCAGTCCCGGACATACTGATCAAGAGACCCAGTACTTC
>TRBJ2-7|14|TRBV6-5|TRBD1|.
CASSPTGAPYEQYF
TGTGCCAGCAGTCCGACAGGGGCGCCCTACGAGCAGTACTTC
>TRBJ2-3|15|TRBV11-2|TRBD2|few
CASSPTSGRADTQYF
TGTGCCAGCAGCCCAACTAGCGGGAGGGCAGATACGCAGTATTTT
>TRBJ2-3|15|TRBV7-7|.|.
CASSRLTSSTDTQYF
TGTGCTAGCAGCCGCTTAACTTCTAGCACAGATACGCAGTATTTT
>TRBJ1-1|14|TRBV2|.|.
CASSGFPEDTEAFF
TGTGCCAGCAGTGGGTTCCCCGAGGACACTGAAGCTTTCTTT
>TRBJ2-3|15|TRBV10-3|TRBD1|.
CAIRAERDRVNTQYF
TGTGCCATCCGGGCGGAAAGGGACAGGGTAAATACGCAGTATTTT
>TRBJ2-7|15|TRBV5-1|TRBD1|few
CASSRDLGQSYEQYF
TGCGCCAGCAGCCGGGATCTGGGACAGAGCTACGAGCAGTACTTC
>TRBJ1-1|13|TRBV7-9|.|.
CASSGQGGTEAFF
TGTGCCAGCAGTGGACAAGGTGGCACTGAAGCTTTCTTT
>TRBJ2-7|15|TRBV9|TRBD2|.
CASSVGLAGPYEQYF
TGTGCCAGCAGCGTAGGACTAGCGGGGCCCTACGAGCAGTACTTC
>TRBJ1-5|15|TRBV6-1|TRBD1|.
CASSRRDSREGPQHF
TGTGCCAGCAGTAGACGGGACAGCCGGGAAGGGCCCCAGCATTTT
>TRBJ2-5|14|TRBV27|.|.
CASSFRLGGETQYF
TGTGCCAGCAGTTTCCGACTAGGAGGGGAGACCCAGTACTTC
>TRBJ2-2|15|TRBV19|.|.
CASSIQHPGGGELFF
TGTGCCAGTAGTATCCAACACCCCGGGGGTGGGGAGCTGTTTTTT
>TRBJ2-7|13|TRBV5-4|.|few
CASSLASGSEQYF
TGTGCCAGCAGCTTGGCCTCGGGATCCGAGCAGTACTTC
>TRBJ1-6|16|TRBV7-9|TRBD1|.
CSSSLDGTGANSPLHF
TGTTCCAGCAGCTTAGATGGGACAGGGGCAAATTCACCCCTCCACTTT
>TRBJ2-5|14|TRBV19|.|.
CASSIRHLQETQYF
TGTGCCAGTAGTATCCGACACCTTCAAGAGACCCAGTACTTC
>TRBJ2-5|14|TRBV29-1|TRBD2|.
CSVSGVPRRETQYF
TGCAGCGTCAGCGGGGTCCCAAGGAGGGAGACCCAGTACTTC
>TRBJ1-3|16|TRBV18|TRBD1|.
CASSLTPGTGANTIYF
TGTGCCAGCTCACTTACCCCTGGGACAGGGGCAAACACCATATATTTT
>TRBJ1-1|14|TRBV15|.|.
CATSSSGAGTEAFF
TGTGCCACCAGCAGTAGCGGGGCGGGGACTGAAGCTTTCTTT